These 16 T cell receptor beta chains share one sample of origin, sequenced in a study of CD8 T cells in Susac syndrome. It was with random hexamers that roughly 0.5 to 1 ug RNA was reverse transcribed. TCRdb called the immunoSEQ multiplex PCR reads again in MiXCR, with one record for every CDR3 protein. This table holds under 95,000 distinct CDR3 sequences, about 95% found once. Sequencing used CD8+ T cells from PBMCs. These receptors were taken from a human donor with Susac syndrome.

This chain connects TRBV13 to TRBJ1-4; possibly TRBD1 for D (6 bases). Germline V gives CDR1 PRHDT, CDR2 FYEKMQ (reference sequence). Trimming shortened V by 2 bases and J by 6 bases, and 13 bases separated the two germline ends. This CDR3 region has 15 residues. DNA of the CDR3: TGTGCCAGCAGCTTAAGGGGGGCGCCGTATGAAAAACTGTTTTTT. It codes for CASSLRGAPYEKLFF.

DNA for the CDR3: TGTGCCAGCAGTTTATGGTGGCAGGGGAGGGACGAGCAGTACTTC. Translated, it gives CASSLWWQGRDEQYF. The gene calls are TRBV27 and TRBJ2-7, with a weak D call TRBD2 (7 bases). Trimming pared 1 base from V and 5 bases from J, leaving 15 bases between. Germline loops: CDR1 MNHEY, CDR2 SMNVEV (reference sequence). CDR3 length: 15 amino acids.

For the CDR3, the DNA is TGCAGCGTTGAAGATCTGACGGGACAGGGCGGCAATGAGCAGTTCTTC. Its translation: CSVEDLTGQGGNEQFF. This chain links TRBV29-1 with TRBJ2-1; 9 nucleotides line up with TRBD1. J gave up 6 bases and V 0 bases, and 9 bases lay outside the gene matches. The CDR3 is 16 residues long. Germline V CDR1 and CDR2: SQVTM, ANQGSEA.

The rearrangement uses TRBV11-2 and TRBJ1-5, with D possibly being TRBD1 (5 bases). V lost 2 bases to trimming and J lost 6 bases, with 11 bases between them. There are 14 residues in the CDR3. Germline assignment: CDR1 SGHAT and CDR2 FQNNGV. CDR3 DNA sequence: TGTGCCAGCAGCTTATTGGGAGGGGTTCAGCCCCAGCATTTT. This gives the protein CASSLLGGVQPQHF.

The genes are TRBV27 and TRBJ1-5; 9 bases are a match to TRBD1. V was clipped by 6 bases and J by 7 bases; unmatched bases: 4. The V gene's germline CDR1 is MNHEY and CDR2 SMNVEV (reference sequence). The CDR3 sequence is 13 residues long. This chain's CDR3 is CASSYDRGQPQHF. The DNA for the CDR3 is TGTGCCAGCAGCTATGACAGGGGGCAGCCCCAGCATTTT.

The chain carries TRBV3-1 and TRBJ1-2; D gene ambiguous. The CDR3 contains 19 residues. Germline CDR1 reads LGHDT; CDR2 reads YNNKEL (reference sequence). The V end was cut by 0 bases, the J end by 2 bases, with 22 bases between. CDR3 loop: CASSQESPYSRLLNYGYTF. In DNA form, the CDR3 reads TGTGCCAGCAGCCAAGAATCGCCCTATTCCAGGCTCCTCAACTATGGCTACACCTTC.

The chain uses TRBV6-5 and TRBJ1-5, with D possibly matching TRBD1 (5 bases). The CDR3 contains 14 residues. V was shortened by 2 bases and J by 7 bases, with 12 bases between the two germline ends. CDR1 is MNHEY and CDR2 is SVGAGI in the germline V gene. The CDR3 region has the DNA TGTGCCAGCAGTTACGGTCCGACAGTCCAGCCCCAGCATTTT. It encodes CASSYGPTVQPQHF.

This chain joins TRBV29-1 and TRBJ2-7; 7 bases map to TRBD2. CDR1 and CDR2 (germline): SQVTM, ANQGSEA. Germline trimming cut 6 bases from V and 2 bases from J; bases unmatched to any gene: 7. The CDR3 has 13 residues. The DNA of the CDR3 is TGCAGCGTAGCAAGCGGACTAGCCTACGAGCAGTACTTC. It codes for CSVASGLAYEQYF.

The CDR3 loop is CSARPLPHEQYF. The CDR3 DNA sequence: TGCAGTGCTAGGCCCCTTCCTCACGAGCAGTACTTC. This chain links TRBV20-1 with TRBJ2-7; D unresolved. The V and J ends lost 3 bases and 5 bases respectively, with 11 bases between them. Per the germline V gene, CDR1 is DFQATT and CDR2 is SNEGSKA (reference sequence). This CDR3 comprises 12 residues.

The chain combines TRBV9 with TRBJ2-7; tentatively, D is TRBD2 (6 bases). Germline V gene data show CDR1 as SGDLS and CDR2 as YYNGEE. The ends were cut back, 5 bases at V and 0 bases at J, with 15 bases in the middle. There are 15 residues in the CDR3. Here the CDR3 reads CASSPGTASSYEQYF. The CDR3 DNA follows: TGTGCCAGCAGTCCCGGGACTGCAAGCTCCTACGAGCAGTACTTC.

The chain combines TRBV7-2 with TRBJ2-1; D could derive from TRBD1 or TRBD2 (5 bases each). Germline-derived CDR1 and CDR2 are SGHTA and FQGNSA. The germline V and J ends were trimmed by 1 base and 4 bases, with 23 bases remaining between them. The CDR3 contains 19 residues. The CDR3 DNA follows: TGTGCCAGCAGCTTAGACCCCGTAGTAGGGGCCGGGATGTACAATGAGCAGTTCTTC. It encodes CASSLDPVVGAGMYNEQFF. Supplemented by reference TRBV7-2 and TRBJ2-1, the full variable domain reads GAGVSQSPSNKVTEKGKDVELRCDPISGHTALYWYRQSLGQGLEFLIYFQGNSAPDKSGLPSDRFSAERTGGSVSTLTIQRTQQEDSAVYLCASSLDPVVGAGMYNEQFFGPGTRLTVL.

The genes are TRBV4-1 and TRBJ2-2; D is possibly TRBD2 (6 bases). Trimming took 6 bases from V and 7 from J, leaving 6 bases between them. The germline V gene has CDR1 MGHRA and CDR2 YSYEKL. The CDR3 extends over 11 amino acids. The CDR3 reads CASREGGELFF. CDR3 bases: TGCGCCAGCAGGGAGGGCGGGGAGCTGTTTTTT.

The V call is TRBV7-2, the J call TRBJ2-1; D not certain. V was shortened by 5 bases and J by 7 bases, with 9 bases between the two germline ends. The CDR3 has 12 residues. Germline loops: CDR1 SGHTA, CDR2 FQGNSA. The CDR3 here is CASSVGVNEQFF. In DNA form, the CDR3 reads TGTGCCAGCAGCGTGGGTGTGAATGAGCAGTTCTTC.

The chain employs TRBV6-1 and TRBJ2-1; 8 positions agree with TRBD2. The length of the CDR3 is 15 residues. J was trimmed by 0 bases and V by 2 bases; bases with no gene match: 0. Germline V gene lookup returns CDR1 MNHNS and CDR2 SASEGT. The CDR3 spells CASSELAGSYNEQFF. The DNA for the CDR3 is TGTGCCAGCAGTGAACTAGCGGGCTCCTACAATGAGCAGTTCTTC.

The chain carries TRBV20-1 and TRBJ2-1, with D unresolved. The CDR3 extends over 11 amino acids. Trimming stripped 3 bases from V and 1 base from J, with 1 base between. In germline, CDR1 is DFQATT, CDR2 SNEGSKA (reference sequence). The CDR3 bases are TGCAGTGCTAGTTCCTACAATGAGCAGTTCTTC. Encoded protein: CSASSYNEQFF.

This chain connects TRBV5-4 to TRBJ2-1, with 12 bases that match TRBD2. With 4 bases clipped from V and 4 bases from J, the junction kept 6 bases outside the gene matches. Looked up from germline, CDR1 is SGHNT and CDR2 is YYREEE (reference sequence). The CDR3 consists of 16 residues. The CDR3 loop is CASSTGLAGLYNEQFF. As DNA, the CDR3 is TGTGCCAGCAGCACCGGACTAGCGGGATTATACAATGAGCAGTTCTTC.